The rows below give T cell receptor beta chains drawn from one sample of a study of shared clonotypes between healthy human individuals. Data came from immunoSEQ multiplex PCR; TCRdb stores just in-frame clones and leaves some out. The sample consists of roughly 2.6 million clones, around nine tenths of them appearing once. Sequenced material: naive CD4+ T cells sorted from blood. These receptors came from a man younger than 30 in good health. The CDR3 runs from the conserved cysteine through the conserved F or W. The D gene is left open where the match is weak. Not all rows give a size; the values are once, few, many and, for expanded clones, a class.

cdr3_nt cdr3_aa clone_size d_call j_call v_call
TGTGCCAGCAGCCCGCGGCCGGGACAAATGAACACTGAAGCTTTCTTT CASSPRPGQMNTEAFF NA NA TRBJ1-1 TRBV11-2
TGCGCCAGCAGCCCCCCCCCAGGCCGGGAGACCCAGTACTTC CASSPPPGRETQYF NA NA TRBJ2-5 TRBV5-1
TGTGCCAGCAGCTTTCGGGGGTTGAACACCGGGGAGCTGTTTTTT CASSFRGLNTGELFF NA NA TRBJ2-2 TRBV5-6
TGTGCCAGCAGTTACGGCCGCGGTAGCACAGATACGCAGTATTTT CASSYGRGSTDTQYF NA NA TRBJ2-3 TRBV6-6
TGCGCCAGCACCGCAGCGGGACTATGGCAATATTTT CASTAAGLWQYF NA TRBD2 TRBJ2-3 TRBV5-1
TGTGCCAGCAGTGCCTCAACCAGGGGAGTTGAGCCCCAGCATTTT CASSASTRGVEPQHF NA NA TRBJ1-5 TRBV2
TGTGCCAGCAGGGGAACACATTACAATGGCTACACCTTC CASRGTHYNGYTF few NA TRBJ1-2 TRBV6-5
TGTGCCAGCAAACAGGGCCAGAACACTGAAGCTTTCTTT CASKQGQNTEAFF NA NA TRBJ1-1 TRBV6-4
TGTGCCAGCTCGACTAGCGGGCGAATCAGTAACTTCTTC CASSTSGRISNFF NA TRBD2 TRBJ2-1 TRBV27
TGTGCCTGGATGCGGCCTTGGAACACCGGGGAGCTGTTTTTT CAWMRPWNTGELFF NA NA TRBJ2-2 TRBV30
TGTGCCAGTAGAATGGGCAATCAGCCCCAGCATTTT CASRMGNQPQHF NA NA TRBJ1-5 TRBV19
TGTGCCAGCAGCCATCCAGACTTAGCCAAAAACATTCAGTACTTC CASSHPDLAKNIQYF NA NA TRBJ2-4 TRBV11-2
TGTGCCAGCAGTGAATACAGGGATTCACCCCTCCACTTT CASSEYRDSPLHF NA NA TRBJ1-6 TRBV6-1
TGCGCCAGCAGCCCGCCCCGGACAGGGGCCACCGGGGAGCTGTTTTTT CASSPPRTGATGELFF NA TRBD1 TRBJ2-2 TRBV5-1
TGTGCCATCAGTTCGGGGCTCCAAGAGACCCAGTACTTC CAISSGLQETQYF NA NA TRBJ2-5 TRBV10-3
TGTGCCCCCCAGGGGTGCGTTCGCTACGAGCAGTACTTC CAPQGCVRYEQYF few NA TRBJ2-7 TRBV10-3
TGTGCCAGCAGCAGGGTTCTGGGCTCCTACGAGCAGTACTTC CASSRVLGSYEQYF NA NA TRBJ2-7 TRBV9
TGTGCCACCACACTAGCGGGGGCCTCCAGTGAGACCCAGTACTTC CATTLAGASSETQYF NA TRBD2 TRBJ2-5 TRBV7-9
TGCGCCAGCAGCACCCTAGCAGGAGAAACAGATACGCAGTATTTT CASSTLAGETDTQYF NA NA TRBJ2-3 TRBV5-1
TGCGCCAGCAGCTCCGGGGTGGGCCCAGAGACCCAGTACTTC CASSSGVGPETQYF NA NA TRBJ2-5 TRBV5-1
TGTGCCACCAGCAGAGATCTGACAGTTAATCAGCCCCAGCATTTT CATSRDLTVNQPQHF NA NA TRBJ1-5 TRBV15
TGTGCCAGCAGCTTCACTAGCGGGAGGGCAGATACGCAGTATTTT CASSFTSGRADTQYF NA TRBD2 TRBJ2-3 TRBV7-9
TGTGCCAGCAGTGGGGCCGGGACACTCGGGAACACTGAAGCTTTCTTT CASSGAGTLGNTEAFF NA NA TRBJ1-1 TRBV6-6
TGTGCCAGCAGTGCAAGCCTTAACTATGGCTACACCTTC CASSASLNYGYTF NA NA TRBJ1-2 TRBV6-1
TGCGCCAGCAGCCATTCTCTCCAGGGGACCCGAGCAACTAATGAAAAACTGTTTTTT CASSHSLQGTRATNEKLFF NA NA TRBJ1-4 TRBV4-1
TGTGCCAGCGGATCCGGGACGGACAACACTGAAGCTTTCTTT CASGSGTDNTEAFF NA NA TRBJ1-1 TRBV2
TGCGCCAGCAGCCAAGATCCGGGGCTCTATGGCTACACCTTC CASSQDPGLYGYTF few NA TRBJ1-2 TRBV4-1
TGCGCCAGCAGCCAAAATCTCCCCACAGGGCTTTCGGATTCACCCCTCCACTTT CASSQNLPTGLSDSPLHF NA NA TRBJ1-6 TRBV4-3
TGTGCCATCAGTAATCCCCGACAGGGGGCGCGAGATGAGGGGACCCAGTACTTC CAISNPRQGARDEGTQYF once TRBD1 TRBJ2-5 TRBV10-3
TGTGCCAGCTCACCACCCCAGGACTACTCTGGAAACACCATATATTTT CASSPPQDYSGNTIYF NA NA TRBJ1-3 TRBV18
TGTGCCAGCAGCTTGGGGCAGGGGAACTATGGCTACACCTTC CASSLGQGNYGYTF few NA TRBJ1-2 TRBV5-4
TGTGCCTGGGAAAGACAGGGGACAGGTGGCTACACCTTC CAWERQGTGGYTF NA TRBD1 TRBJ1-2 TRBV30
TGTGCCAGCAGTTCCTTCGGGGAGCACTCCTATAATTCACCCCTCCACTTT CASSSFGEHSYNSPLHF once NA TRBJ1-6 TRBV27
TGTGCCAGCAGTGACAGGGGGAAGGACACTGAAGCTTTCTTT CASSDRGKDTEAFF NA TRBD1 TRBJ1-1 TRBV25-1
TGTGCCAGCAGCGGGGGGTCGGGTGGCTACACCTTC CASSGGSGGYTF NA NA TRBJ1-2 TRBV9
TGCGCCAGCAGCGGGACCTGGGCTAGCTCGACCGGGGAGCTGTTTTTT CASSGTWASSTGELFF NA NA TRBJ2-2 TRBV5-1
TGTGCCTGGGGGACAGGGTTGGGGAACACTGAAGCTTTCTTT CAWGTGLGNTEAFF NA TRBD1 TRBJ1-1 TRBV30
TGTGCCAGCAGTGGGGACAGCTATGGCTACACCTTC CASSGDSYGYTF few TRBD1 TRBJ1-2 TRBV6-1
TGTGCCAGCCTACGGCAGCCCAATGAGCAGTTCTTC CASLRQPNEQFF NA NA TRBJ2-1 TRBV6-1
TGTGCCAGCAGTCCTCCGGGATTCTATGGCTACACCTTC CASSPPGFYGYTF NA NA TRBJ1-2 TRBV28
TGTGCCAGCAGCCCTTTGGGGATCCACGAGCAGTACTTC CASSPLGIHEQYF NA NA TRBJ2-7 TRBV7-2
TGTGCCAGCTCACCAGGGACAGGGCGGAACACTGAAGCTTTCTTT CASSPGTGRNTEAFF NA TRBD1 TRBJ1-1 TRBV18